This is a list of T cell receptor beta chains from one sample in a study of identifying expanded T cells in peripheral blood. The method was immunoSEQ multiplex PCR; TCRdb's version includes in-frame clones alone and lacks a portion of them. The profile covers some 78,000 clones, with 84% appearing a single time and about 20% taken by the ten largest. The sequenced material came from blood. The receptors were gathered from a person between 18 and 75 years old in good health. The CDR3 runs from the conserved cysteine through the conserved F or W. D genes are given only for firm matches. Clone size, where shown, is once, few, many, or a class for clones that have expanded.

J gene	V gene	D gene	clone size	CDR3 DNA	CDR3 protein
TRBJ2-7	TRBV28	NA	few	TGTGCCAGCAGTAACTCCTACGAGCAGTACTTC	CASSNSYEQYF
TRBJ1-3	TRBV11-2	NA	NA	TGTGCCAGCAGCCCGCGCTCGGCCTCTGGAAACACCATATATTTT	CASSPRSASGNTIYF
TRBJ2-1	TRBV30	TRBD2	NA	TGTGCCTGGAACGGGGAAGGGTCACTAGCGGGGGAATCATACAATGAGCAGTTCTTC	CAWNGEGSLAGESYNEQFF
TRBJ2-2	TRBV4-1	NA	NA	TGCGCCAGCAGCCAACTAGCCGGGGAGCTGTTTTTT	CASSQLAGELFF
TRBJ2-7	TRBV28	NA	NA	TGTGCCAGCAGTGACCACACAATAGGGTACGAGCAGTACTTC	CASSDHTIGYEQYF
TRBJ2-1	TRBV7-9	TRBD2	few	TGTGCCAGCAGCTCCGGGACTAGCGACTACAATGAGCAGTTCTTC	CASSSGTSDYNEQFF
TRBJ2-2	TRBV28	NA	once	TGTGCCAGCAAATGGAACACCGGGGAGCTGTTTTTT	CASKWNTGELFF
TRBJ1-2	TRBV9	TRBD1	once	TGTGCCAGCAGCGGAGACGCGGGACAGGGTGACTATGGCTACACCTTC	CASSGDAGQGDYGYTF
TRBJ1-1	TRBV7-8	NA	NA	TGTGCCAGCAGCTTAGGTGGCTGGAACACTGAAGCTTTCTTT	CASSLGGWNTEAFF
TRBJ1-5	TRBV4-2	NA	NA	TGTGCCAGCAGCCAAGGCCCCAGTCAGCCCCAGCATTTT	CASSQGPSQPQHF
TRBJ1-1	TRBV5-4	TRBD1	NA	TGTGCCAGCAGCTGGGGGGGCTCCGGGACAGTGAACACTGAAGCTTTCTTT	CASSWGGSGTVNTEAFF
TRBJ2-7	TRBV4-3	TRBD2	NA	TGCGCCAGCAGCCAAGACCCGCGGCGGGAGGGCCGGGACGAGCAGTACTTC	CASSQDPRREGRDEQYF
TRBJ2-7	TRBV6-6	TRBD2	few	TGTGCCAGCAGTTACTTTCCGTCTAGCGGGAGCGGGGAGCAGTACTTC	CASSYFPSSGSGEQYF
TRBJ2-3	TRBV10-3	TRBD2	once	TGTGCCATCAGTGAGAACGGACTAGCGGAGCCCACAGATACGCAGTATTTT	CAISENGLAEPTDTQYF
TRBJ1-1	TRBV30	NA	NA	TGTGCCTGGATGATGCTCGGGGGGAGCACTGAAGCTTTCTTT	CAWMMLGGSTEAFF
TRBJ2-2	TRBV2	NA	NA	TGTGCCAGCATCCTGACTGAGAACACCGGGGAGCTGTTTTTT	CASILTENTGELFF
TRBJ2-2	TRBV5-1	TRBD2	NA	TGCGCCAGCAGTTGGGGGAGGGCCACCACCGGGGAGCTGTTTTTT	CASSWGRATTGELFF
TRBJ1-5	TRBV19	TRBD1	NA	TGTGCCAGTAGCCGGGACAGGGAGAATCAGCCCCAGCATTTT	CASSRDRENQPQHF
TRBJ2-1	TRBV7-2	TRBD2	NA	TGTGCCAGCAGCTTAGGGACTAGCGGGAGGTACAATGAGCAGTTCTTC	CASSLGTSGRYNEQFF
TRBJ1-3	TRBV28	NA	NA	TGTGCCAGCAACCTAGCGGGACTTGGAAACACCATATATTTT	CASNLAGLGNTIYF
TRBJ1-4	TRBV19	NA	NA	TGTGCCACCTCCATTACCGGGTTGAATGAAAAACTGTTTTTT	CATSITGLNEKLFF
TRBJ1-5	TRBV28	NA	NA	TGTGCCAGCAGTTTAATGTCGGGGGGTATAGAACAGCCCCAGCATTTT	CASSLMSGGIEQPQHF
TRBJ1-4	TRBV7-2	TRBD1	NA	TGTGCCAGCAGCTCACAGGGGATCGGGCTAGAGCGAAATGAAAAACTGTTTTTT	CASSSQGIGLERNEKLFF
TRBJ2-1	TRBV11-3	NA	NA	TGTGCCAGCAGCTTAGACGGGACGTCGGACAATGAGCAGTTCTTC	CASSLDGTSDNEQFF
TRBJ2-1	TRBV7-3	TRBD2	NA	TGTGCCAGCAGCTTTGTAGCGGGAGGCCCGAGAAATGAGCAGTTCTTC	CASSFVAGGPRNEQFF
TRBJ2-3	TRBV25-1	NA	NA	TGTGCCAGCAGTGAATGGGGGTCAGCTACAGATACGCAGTATTTT	CASSEWGSATDTQYF
TRBJ1-2	TRBV5-5	NA	NA	TGTGCCAGCAGCTTGGCCTGGAGGGGACAAAACTATGGCTACACCTTC	CASSLAWRGQNYGYTF
TRBJ1-1	TRBV7-9	NA	NA	TGTGCCAGCAGCCCCGAGGGGGAAGCTTTCTTT	CASSPEGEAFF
TRBJ2-1	TRBV7-2	NA	NA	TGTGCCAGCAGCTTAGATTTGGGCGGCGGTATCAATGAGCAGTTCTTC	CASSLDLGGGINEQFF